A selection of T cell receptor beta chains follows, all from one sample in a study of T cell responses to AZD1222 COVID-19 vaccine. This table comes from immunoSEQ multiplex PCR, and its TCRdb copy is limited to in-frame clones, with some not included. The profile shows around 160,000 clones, approximately 94% of them singletons. The sample in question was peripheral blood, obtained 28 days after the second AZD1222 dose. The receptor set was obtained from an adult who received the AZD1222 COVID-19 vaccine. CDR3s include the opening cysteine and the closing phenylalanine or tryptophan. The order of the fields is J gene, clone size, V gene, D gene, CDR3 protein, CDR3 DNA. The D gene is left open where the match is weak. The size field is filled for only some rows; it gives once, few, many or a size class.

J: TRBJ1-1; size: -; V: TRBV5-1; D: -; CDR3: CASSSAPGSSGEAFF; DNA: TGCGCCAGCAGTTCCGCTCCAGGGTCCTCCGGTGAAGCTTTCTTT
J: TRBJ1-4; size: -; V: TRBV25-1; D: -; CDR3: CASLGGNNEKLFF; DNA: TGTGCCAGTCTTGGGGGGAATAATGAAAAACTGTTTTTT
J: TRBJ1-3; size: -; V: TRBV18; D: TRBD1; CDR3: CASSDTTGTASGNTIYF; DNA: TGTGCCAGCTCAGATACTACCGGGACAGCCTCTGGAAACACCATATATTTT
J: TRBJ1-1; size: -; V: TRBV28; D: -; CDR3: CASSRGGRGGGTEAFF; DNA: TGTGCCAGCAGTCGTGGAGGGCGCGGGGGGGGCACTGAAGCTTTCTTT
J: TRBJ2-7; size: -; V: TRBV30; D: -; CDR3: CAWSHRYEQYF; DNA: TGTGCCTGGAGCCACAGATACGAGCAGTACTTC
J: TRBJ1-2; size: -; V: TRBV13; D: TRBD1; CDR3: CASSLGAGTDYGYTF; DNA: TGTGCCAGCAGCTTAGGCGCCGGGACAGACTATGGCTACACCTTC
J: TRBJ1-5; size: -; V: TRBV4-2; D: -; CDR3: CASSQNRASNQPQHF; DNA: TGTGCCAGCAGCCAAAACAGGGCTAGCAATCAGCCCCAGCATTTT
J: TRBJ1-1; size: -; V: TRBV5-4; D: -; CDR3: CASSLDVLNTEAFF; DNA: TGTGCCAGCAGCTTGGATGTGTTAAACACTGAAGCTTTCTTT
J: TRBJ1-1; size: -; V: TRBV6-5; D: TRBD1; CDR3: CASSLGQGGHWTEAFF; DNA: TGTGCCAGCAGTTTGGGACAGGGTGGGCATTGGACTGAAGCTTTCTTT
J: TRBJ2-7; size: -; V: TRBV4-1; D: TRBD1; CDR3: CASSQPTGSSYEQYF; DNA: TGCGCCAGCAGCCAACCGACAGGGAGCTCCTACGAGCAGTACTTC
J: TRBJ2-5; size: -; V: TRBV19; D: -; CDR3: CASSTGRPGRETQYF; DNA: TGTGCCAGTAGTACCGGCAGACCGGGGCGAGAGACCCAGTACTTC
J: TRBJ1-2; size: -; V: TRBV12-3/TRBV12-4; D: -; CDR3: CASTDGQSYGYTF; DNA: TGTGCCAGCACCGACGGACAGAGCTATGGCTACACCTTC
J: TRBJ1-1; size: once; V: TRBV7-9; D: -; CDR3: CASSPKVAGPTEAFF; DNA: TGTGCCAGCAGCCCTAAAGTTGCAGGGCCCACTGAAGCTTTCTTT
J: TRBJ2-1; size: -; V: TRBV6-7; D: -; CDR3: CASSYRRQRLSYNEQFF; DNA: TGTGCCAGCAGTTACCGAAGGCAGAGACTCTCCTACAATGAGCAGTTCTTC
J: TRBJ1-2; size: -; V: TRBV11-2; D: -; CDR3: CASSLDLRGFATF; DNA: TGTGCCAGCAGCTTAGATCTGAGGGGGTTCGCCACCTTC
J: TRBJ1-1; size: -; V: TRBV3-1/TRBV3-2; D: -; CDR3: CATQGRVVTEAFF; DNA: TGTGCCACCCAGGGCCGGGTTGTCACTGAAGCTTTCTTT
J: TRBJ1-6; size: -; V: TRBV7-8; D: TRBD1; CDR3: CASSLRGPALTNSPLHF; DNA: TGTGCCAGCAGCTTAAGGGGGCCGGCCCTGACTAATTCACCCCTCCACTTT
J: TRBJ2-3; size: -; V: TRBV29-1; D: TRBD2; CDR3: CSVGSREGVTDTQYF; DNA: TGCAGCGTTGGATCGCGGGAGGGCGTCACAGATACGCAGTATTTT
J: TRBJ2-7; size: -; V: TRBV19; D: TRBD2; CDR3: CASRPAGAGGGRAGYEQYF; DNA: TGTGCCAGTAGACCCGCGGGGGCCGGCGGCGGGAGGGCCGGGTACGAGCAGTACTTC
J: TRBJ2-7; size: -; V: TRBV5-5; D: TRBD2; CDR3: CASSFSSGYEQYF; DNA: TGTGCCAGCAGCTTCTCTAGCGGGTACGAGCAGTACTTC
J: TRBJ1-1; size: -; V: TRBV28; D: TRBD1; CDR3: CASNAPLRGPTEAFF; DNA: TGTGCCAGCAATGCACCCTTAAGGGGGCCCACTGAAGCTTTCTTT
J: TRBJ2-1; size: -; V: TRBV11-3; D: TRBD2; CDR3: CASSLLAGVGNEQFF; DNA: TGTGCCAGCAGCTTATTAGCGGGAGTTGGCAATGAGCAGTTCTTC
J: TRBJ1-2; size: -; V: TRBV2; D: -; CDR3: CASRGLAADYGYTF; DNA: TGTGCCAGCAGGGGTCTGGCGGCGGACTATGGCTACACCTTC
J: TRBJ1-5; size: once; V: TRBV28; D: -; CDR3: CASSIPDRRNQPQHF; DNA: TGTGCCAGCAGTATCCCCGACAGACGCAATCAGCCCCAGCATTTT
J: TRBJ2-1; size: -; V: TRBV27; D: TRBD2; CDR3: CASSPREFSYNEQFF; DNA: TGTGCCAGCAGTCCGCGGGAGTTCTCCTACAATGAGCAGTTCTTC
J: TRBJ2-2; size: -; V: TRBV6-2/TRBV6-3; D: TRBD2; CDR3: CASSSGTSGTNTGELFF; DNA: TGTGCCAGCAGTTCCGGGACTAGCGGGACGAACACCGGGGAGCTGTTTTTT
J: TRBJ1-2; size: -; V: TRBV2; D: -; CDR3: CASSLDRGYTF; DNA: TGTGCCAGCAGTTTAGACAGAGGCTACACCTTC
J: TRBJ1-6; size: once; V: TRBV15; D: -; CDR3: CATKREGSYNSPLHF; DNA: TGTGCCACCAAAAGGGAAGGGTCCTATAATTCACCCCTCCACTTT
J: TRBJ1-2; size: once; V: TRBV6-2/TRBV6-3; D: -; CDR3: CASSYAGTFGYTF; DNA: TGTGCCAGCAGTTACGCGGGGACATTCGGCTACACCTTC
J: TRBJ2-1; size: -; V: TRBV19; D: -; CDR3: CASSSFSTNEQFF; DNA: TGTGCCAGTAGTTCCTTCTCCACCAATGAGCAGTTCTTC
J: TRBJ1-2; size: once; V: TRBV30; D: -; CDR3: CAWSRGIPNYGYTF; DNA: TGTGCCTGGAGTCGAGGGATACCAAACTATGGCTACACCTTC
J: TRBJ1-2; size: -; V: TRBV21-1; D: -; CDR3: CASSKRTGEFDGYTF; DNA: TGTGCCAGCAGCAAACGCACAGGGGAGTTCGATGGCTACACCTTC
J: TRBJ2-1; size: -; V: TRBV6-5; D: -; CDR3: CASSETPGQFF; DNA: TGTGCCAGCAGCGAGACCCCTGGGCAGTTCTTC
J: TRBJ1-2; size: -; V: TRBV2; D: -; CDR3: CASSRRSGYGYTF; DNA: TGTGCCAGCAGTAGGCGATCCGGCTATGGCTACACCTTC
J: TRBJ2-1; size: -; V: TRBV18; D: TRBD1; CDR3: CASSRGRIDNEQFF; DNA: TGTGCCAGCTCAAGGGGGCGTATCGACAATGAGCAGTTCTTC
J: TRBJ2-1; size: -; V: TRBV10-3; D: TRBD2; CDR3: CAISDVAGTTLNEQFF; DNA: TGTGCCATCAGTGACGTAGCGGGGACAACCCTTAATGAGCAGTTCTTC
J: TRBJ2-1; size: -; V: TRBV27; D: -; CDR3: CASSPRDGLRNEQFF; DNA: TGTGCCAGCAGTCCCCGGGACGGACTGCGGAATGAGCAGTTCTTC
J: TRBJ2-3; size: -; V: TRBV24-1; D: TRBD2; CDR3: CATSPTSGRVKTQYF; DNA: TGTGCCACCAGTCCAACTAGCGGGAGAGTAAAGACGCAGTATTTT
J: TRBJ2-1; size: -; V: TRBV7-2; D: -; CDR3: CASSLRGRSYNEQFF; DNA: TGTGCCAGCAGCCTTCGGGGTCGCTCCTACAATGAGCAGTTCTTC
J: TRBJ1-5; size: -; V: TRBV7-9; D: -; CDR3: CASSLSGVSNQPQHF; DNA: TGTGCCAGCAGCTTATCGGGCGTTAGCAATCAGCCCCAGCATTTT
J: TRBJ1-4; size: -; V: TRBV7-9; D: -; CDR3: CASSSYPGRYNEKLFF; DNA: TGTGCCAGCAGCTCCTATCCAGGGAGGTATAATGAAAAACTGTTTTTT
J: TRBJ2-2; size: -; V: TRBV9; D: -; CDR3: CASSVEPNTGELFF; DNA: TGTGCCAGCAGCGTAGAACCTAACACCGGGGAGCTGTTTTTT
J: TRBJ1-5; size: -; V: TRBV19; D: TRBD1; CDR3: CATSGTGHNQPQHF; DNA: TGTGCCACCTCGGGGACAGGCCACAATCAGCCCCAGCATTTT
J: TRBJ1-1; size: -; V: TRBV7-9; D: -; CDR3: CASSSPRGYQGVFEAFF; DNA: TGTGCCAGCAGCTCTCCCAGAGGTTATCAAGGAGTATTTGAAGCTTTCTTT
J: TRBJ2-1; size: once; V: TRBV24-1; D: TRBD2; CDR3: CATSDRRTSGRNHNEQFF; DNA: TGTGCCACCAGTGATCGTAGGACTAGCGGGAGGAACCACAATGAGCAGTTCTTC
J: TRBJ1-6; size: -; V: TRBV27; D: -; CDR3: CASSFDRGRNSPLHF; DNA: TGTGCCAGCAGTTTTGACCGCGGTCGGAACTCACCCCTCCACTTT
J: TRBJ2-5; size: -; V: TRBV18; D: -; CDR3: CASSPGRAQETQYF; DNA: TGTGCCAGCTCACCCGGCCGGGCCCAAGAGACCCAGTACTTC
J: TRBJ2-7; size: few; V: TRBV2; D: TRBD2; CDR3: CASSASGGIGLGAQYF; DNA: TGTGCCAGCAGTGCCTCCGGGGGGATAGGACTAGGTGCCCAGTACTTC
J: TRBJ1-1; size: -; V: TRBV27; D: -; CDR3: CASSLVLNTEAFF; DNA: TGTGCCAGCAGTTTGGTGTTGAACACTGAAGCTTTCTTT
J: TRBJ1-5; size: -; V: TRBV4-1; D: -; CDR3: CASSPYLDNQPQHF; DNA: TGCGCCAGCAGCCCGTATTTAGACAATCAGCCCCAGCATTTT
J: TRBJ2-3; size: -; V: TRBV11-3; D: TRBD2; CDR3: CASSLVAGVGTDTQYF; DNA: TGTGCCAGCAGCTTAGTAGCGGGAGTAGGAACAGATACGCAGTATTTT
J: TRBJ2-5; size: -; V: TRBV3-1/TRBV3-2; D: -; CDR3: CASSQGQGIQETQYF; DNA: TGTGCCAGCAGCCAAGGCCAGGGGATCCAAGAGACCCAGTACTTC
J: TRBJ1-2; size: -; V: TRBV13; D: TRBD1; CDR3: CASSFTGVDGYTF; DNA: TGTGCCAGCAGCTTTACAGGGGTAGATGGCTACACCTTC
J: TRBJ1-2; size: -; V: TRBV14; D: -; CDR3: CASSQGGQGRYGYTF; DNA: TGTGCCAGCAGCCAAGGCGGGCAGGGGAGGTATGGCTACACCTTC
J: TRBJ1-1; size: -; V: TRBV28; D: -; CDR3: CASSPRSGTEAFF; DNA: TGTGCCAGCAGTCCCCGATCGGGCACTGAAGCTTTCTTT